A single sample is the source of the 5 T cell receptor beta chains below, sequenced in a study of neurological immune-mediated disorders (dated by TCRdb to about 2019). The library was produced with 5' RACE. Sequencer: Illumina HiSeq 2500. TCRdb reworked the public reads: Q25 trimming with fastp, MiXCR clone assembly, productive beta chains retained. Each CDR3 protein appears once, grouped with its most common genes and DNA. The sample yields around 60,000 distinct CDR3 sequences; about 3.2% were counted once. The top ten clonotypes cover approximately 6.6% of the sample. Specimen: PBMCs. The receptors derive from a woman aged 60-75 years with multiple sclerosis.

Ten or more counts support this clonotype. The chain uses TRBV20-1 and TRBJ2-3; 9 bases are a match to TRBD2. This CDR3 contains 15 residues. Germline assignment: CDR1 DFQATT and CDR2 SNEGSKA (reference sequence). V was pared by 1 base and J by 3 bases, with 5 bases of the junction left unmatched. The CDR3 nucleotides are TGCAGTGCTAGAGTAGTGCTAGCGGGGACAGATACGCAGTATTTT. It translates to CSARVVLAGTDTQYF.

This clonotype was counted at least ten times. The rearrangement links TRBV5-1 to TRBJ2-4; D remains unclear. Trimming removed 6 bases from V and 12 bases from J, with 7 bases in between. The CDR3 consists of 9 residues. Germline V gene sequence: CDR1 SGHRS, CDR2 YFSETQ. The CDR3 DNA reads TGCGCCAGCACATGCCCTCAGTACTTC. Encoded protein: CASTCPQYF.

This clonotype was seen ten or more times. The gene calls are TRBV7-2 and TRBJ2-7, with no clear D. V shed 1 base and J shed 3 bases, with 7 bases lying between them. The CDR3 loop spans 13 amino acids. CDR1 and CDR2 (germline): SGHTA, FQGNSA. In DNA form, the CDR3 reads TGTGCCAGCAGCTTAGGTACTCGCTACGAGCAGTACTTC. It is translated as CASSLGTRYEQYF.

In its sample, this clonotype was seen many times. This rearrangement joins TRBV5-1 to TRBJ2-7, with 9 bases that match TRBD2. V shed 1 base, J shed 4 bases, and the junction held 6 bases outside the gene matches. Germline CDR1 SGHRS, CDR2 YFSETQ. The CDR3 sequence is 15 residues long. CDR3 residues: CASSLLSGSPYEQYF. In nucleotides, the CDR3 is TGCGCCAGCAGCTTGCTTAGCGGGAGTCCATACGAGCAGTACTTC.

The chain links TRBV6-1 to TRBJ1-1, with D possibly TRBD1 on 5 matching bases. Germline V lookup: CDR1 MNHNS, CDR2 SASEGT. This CDR3 has 18 amino acids. The germline V and J ends were trimmed by 6 bases and 4 bases, with 27 bases remaining between them. This chain's CDR3 is CASRPPEGQRRLGTEAFF. The CDR3 bases are TGTGCCAGCAGACCCCCGGAGGGGCAGAGAAGATTGGGCACTGAAGCTTTCTTT.